These 15 T cell receptor beta chains share one sample of origin, sequenced in a study of early T cells in non-severe SARS-CoV-2 infection. Each CDR3 protein is one row after TCRdb ran MiXCR on the 5' RACE reads. The table includes roughly 27,000 distinct CDR3 sequences, roughly a tenth detected once. The specimen sequenced was whole blood. The receptors stem from an adult who was a healthcare worker with PCR-confirmed SARS-CoV-2 infection or an uninfected control (not recorded which).

The chain links TRBV20-1 to TRBJ1-1, with D perhaps matching TRBD1 (6 bases). This CDR3 contains 12 residues. Germline loops: CDR1 DFQATT, CDR2 SNEGSKA (reference sequence). Trimming took 3 bases from V and 11 from J, leaving 16 bases between them. The CDR3 loop is CSASVAQQGAFF. CDR3 DNA sequence: TGCAGTGCTAGTGTGGCGCAACAGGGTGCTTTCTTT.

Here the CDR3 reads CSARESWTGGETQYF. Written as DNA, the CDR3 is TGCAGTGCTAGAGAGTCCTGGACAGGGGGCGAGACCCAGTACTTC. The chain is built from TRBV20-1 and TRBJ2-5; 11 nucleotides line up with TRBD1. The CDR3 is made up of 15 amino acids. Germline trimming cut 0 bases from V and 5 bases from J; bases unmatched to any gene: 5. Germline values: CDR1 DFQATT, CDR2 SNEGSKA (reference sequence).

This clonotype was observed a handful of times. The V and J genes are TRBV7-2 and TRBJ1-5; the match to TRBD1 covers 10 bases. CDR1 is SGHTA and CDR2 is FQGNSA in the germline V gene. Unmatched junction bases numbered 5, after V lost 5 bases and J lost 7 bases. There are 14 residues in the CDR3. The CDR3 spells CASSRDRGRQPQHF. In nucleotides, the CDR3 is TGTGCCAGCAGCAGAGACAGGGGGCGACAGCCCCAGCATTTT.

The genes are TRBV7-9 and TRBJ2-5, with 8 bases identical to TRBD1. V dropped 5 bases and J dropped 2; count of bases not matched to a gene: 7. Germline V gene data show CDR1 as SEHNR and CDR2 as FQNEAQ (reference sequence). This CDR3 spans 15 amino acids. The CDR3 loop is CASSAADRAQETQYF. Here the CDR3 DNA reads TGTGCCAGCAGCGCCGCGGACAGGGCTCAAGAGACCCAGTACTTC.

The table lists this clonotype with many counts. The chain uses TRBV5-1 and TRBJ1-2; 7 bases agree with TRBD1. V gave up 0 bases and J gave up 9 bases; unmatched junction bases: 2. CDR1 is SGHRS, CDR2 YFSETQ, per germline. The length of the CDR3 is 12 residues. The DNA for the CDR3 is TGCGCCAGCAGCTTGGGGACAGGAAGCTACACCTTC. It translates to CASSLGTGSYTF.

This clonotype occurred a few times. This chain joins TRBV18 and TRBJ2-5; possible D gene TRBD2, 6 bases. V lost 0 bases, J lost 5 bases, and 13 bases lay in between. The V gene's germline CDR1 is KGHSH and CDR2 LQKENI. This CDR3 spans 15 amino acids. CDR3 in amino acids: CASSPPRGEEETQYF. The CDR3 DNA sequence: TGTGCCAGCTCACCACCGCGGGGCGAGGAGGAGACCCAGTACTTC.

This clonotype was seen at least ten times. The chain is built from TRBV30 and TRBJ1-3, with no clear D. Trimming took 5 bases from V and 0 from J, leaving 11 bases between them. Germline CDR1 is GTSNPN and CDR2 is SVGIG (reference sequence). The CDR3 spans 14 residues. The CDR3 here is CAWHVGVSGNTIYF. CDR3 coding DNA: TGTGCCTGGCACGTAGGCGTCTCTGGAAACACCATATATTTT.

This clonotype has a count of ten or more. The V and J genes are TRBV2 and TRBJ1-5, with TRBD1 as a possible D gene (5 bases). V was trimmed by 6 bases and J by 3 bases, leaving 9 bases between them. The length of the CDR3 is 13 residues. Per the germline V gene, CDR1 is SNHLY and CDR2 is FYNNEI. The CDR3 DNA reads TGTGCCAGCAGCATGGACAACAATCAGCCCCAGCATTTT. Translation: CASSMDNNQPQHF.

In this sample, this clonotype turned up a few times. J is TRBJ2-2 and V is TRBV29-1; D gene unclear. Trimming took off 3 bases at V and 6 bases at J, with 8 bases between the two ends. CDR3 length: 12 residues. Germline values: CDR1 SQVTM, CDR2 ANQGSEA. CDR3 protein: CSVDRGAGELFF. The CDR3 DNA reads TGCAGCGTTGACCGAGGCGCCGGGGAGCTGTTTTTT.

This clonotype was observed at least ten times. This sequence joins TRBV30 and TRBJ1-1; D call uncertain. This CDR3 has 15 amino acids. Trimming took 4 bases from V and 7 from J, leaving 22 bases between them. From germline, CDR1 is GTSNPN and CDR2 SVGIG (reference sequence). The CDR3 DNA reads as TGTGCCTGGATCGGCCGGAGAGGGTCGGTGGGTGAAGCTTTCTTT. This sequence encodes CAWIGRRGSVGEAFF.

The chain links TRBV5-1 to TRBJ1-2; D is ambiguous. The V end was cut by 3 bases, the J end by 4 bases, with 10 bases between. The CDR3 is 13 residues long. The germline gives CDR1 SGHRS, CDR2 YFSETQ. CDR3 sequence reads: CASSSGAGYGYTF. CDR3 DNA sequence: TGCGCCAGCAGCTCAGGAGCCGGCTATGGCTACACCTTC.

This clonotype was found many times. The J gene is TRBJ2-3, the V gene TRBV10-1, with 10 bases fitting TRBD2. The V and J ends lost 4 bases and 2 bases, in that order; junction bases with no gene match: 6. Germline CDR1 is WNHNN and CDR2 is SYGVQD (reference sequence). The CDR3 is 16 residues long. CDR3 coding DNA: TGCGCCAGCAGTGGTCCTAGCGGGGGCTTCACAGATACGCAGTATTTT. Protein product: CASSGPSGGFTDTQYF.

There are a few counts of this clonotype. This sequence joins TRBV14 and TRBJ2-2; D remains ambiguous. This CDR3 region has 15 residues. Germline CDR1 SGHDN, CDR2 FVKESK. Deletions cut 1 base from V and 2 bases from J, with 8 bases between. The CDR3 sequence is CASSQVRRNTGELFF. The CDR3 DNA reads as TGTGCCAGCAGCCAAGTTAGACGAAACACCGGGGAGCTGTTTTTT.

This clonotype has ten or more counts. V gene TRBV7-2 combines with J gene TRBJ2-3, with D hard to call. The CDR3 contains 12 residues. From germline, CDR1 is SGHTA and CDR2 FQGNSA. The V end lost 3 bases, the J end lost 0 bases, and 1 base lay between the germline ends. Here the CDR3 reads CASSLSTDTQYF. CDR3 coding DNA: TGTGCCAGCAGCTTGAGCACAGATACGCAGTATTTT.

The chain employs TRBV20-1 and TRBJ2-1; 12 bases are shared with TRBD1. The CDR3 contains 15 residues. Germline V gene lookup returns CDR1 DFQATT and CDR2 SNEGSKA (reference sequence). With V trimmed by 4 bases and J by 7 bases, 8 bases remained unmatched. The CDR3 bases are TGCAGTGCTACCCAGGGACAGGGGGCATGGAATGAGCAGTTCTTC. Translation gives CSATQGQGAWNEQFF.